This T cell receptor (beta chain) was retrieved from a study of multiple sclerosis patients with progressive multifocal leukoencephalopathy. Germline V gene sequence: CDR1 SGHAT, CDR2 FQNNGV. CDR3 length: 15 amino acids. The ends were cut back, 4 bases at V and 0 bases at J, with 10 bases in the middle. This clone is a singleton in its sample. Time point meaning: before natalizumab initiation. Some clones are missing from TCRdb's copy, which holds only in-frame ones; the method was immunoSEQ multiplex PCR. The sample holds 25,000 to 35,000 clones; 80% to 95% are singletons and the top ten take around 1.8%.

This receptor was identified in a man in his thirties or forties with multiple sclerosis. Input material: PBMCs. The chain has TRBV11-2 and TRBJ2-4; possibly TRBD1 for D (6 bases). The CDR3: CASSSYRVAKNIQYF. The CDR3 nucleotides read TGTGCCAGCAGCTCCTACAGGGTAGCCAAAAACATTCAGTACTTC.